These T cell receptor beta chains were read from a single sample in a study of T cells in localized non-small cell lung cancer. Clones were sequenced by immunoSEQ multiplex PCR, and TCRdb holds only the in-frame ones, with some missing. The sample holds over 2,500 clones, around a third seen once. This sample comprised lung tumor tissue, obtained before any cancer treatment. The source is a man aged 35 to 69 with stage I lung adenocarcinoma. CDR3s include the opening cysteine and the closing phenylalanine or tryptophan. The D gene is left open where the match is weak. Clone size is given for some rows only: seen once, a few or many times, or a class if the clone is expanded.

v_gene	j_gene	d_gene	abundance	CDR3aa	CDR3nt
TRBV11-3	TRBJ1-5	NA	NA	CASSPRGGNHQPQHF	TGTGCCAGCAGCCCCCGCGGGGGGAACCATCAGCCCCAGCATTTT
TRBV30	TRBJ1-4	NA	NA	CAWSAGEKLFF	TGTGCCTGGAGTGCGGGCGAAAAACTGTTTTTT
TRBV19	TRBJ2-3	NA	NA	CASSMSLSTTDTQYF	TGTGCCAGTAGTATGAGTTTGAGCACGACAGATACGCAGTATTTT
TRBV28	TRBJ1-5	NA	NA	CASSFLRVANQPQHF	TGTGCCAGCAGTTTTCTTCGTGTTGCCAATCAGCCCCAGCATTTT
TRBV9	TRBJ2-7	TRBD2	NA	CASSLEWASGYEQYF	TGTGCCAGCAGCTTAGAATGGGCTAGCGGGTACGAGCAGTACTTC
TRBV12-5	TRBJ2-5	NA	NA	CASGLEKQGETQYF	TGTGCTAGTGGTTTGGAAAAACAGGGTGAGACCCAGTACTTC
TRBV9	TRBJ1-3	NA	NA	CASSVEGGNTIYF	TGTGCCAGCAGCGTAGAGGGGGGAAACACCATATATTTT
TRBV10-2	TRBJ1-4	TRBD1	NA	CASMQGANEKLFF	TGCGCCAGCATGCAGGGGGCTAATGAAAAACTGTTTTTT
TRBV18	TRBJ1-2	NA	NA	CASSPQGYYGYTF	TGTGCCAGCTCGCCCCAGGGCTACTATGGCTACACCTTC
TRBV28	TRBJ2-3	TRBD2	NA	CASSRGLAEFTDTQYF	TGTGCCAGCAGCCGTGGACTAGCGGAATTCACAGATACGCAGTATTTT
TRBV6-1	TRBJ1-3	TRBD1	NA	CASSEWGTGRNTIYF	TGTGCCAGCAGTGAATGGGGGACAGGGAGAAACACCATATATTTT
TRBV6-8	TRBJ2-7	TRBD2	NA	CASSPRGSGRLAEQYF	TGTGCCAGCAGTCCCCGGGGTAGCGGGAGGTTAGCCGAGCAGTACTTC
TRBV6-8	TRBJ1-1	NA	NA	CASSYSLTEAFF	TGTGCCAGCAGTTACTCCTTGACTGAAGCTTTCTTT
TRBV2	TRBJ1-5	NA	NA	CASSEMRQGKPQHF	TGTGCCAGCAGTGAAATGAGGCAGGGTAAGCCCCAGCATTTT
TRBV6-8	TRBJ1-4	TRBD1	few	CASRDGTGFEKLFF	TGTGCCAGCAGGGACGGGACAGGCTTTGAAAAACTGTTTTTT